The 31 T cell receptor beta chains below all came from one sample that was sequenced in a study of T cell repertoires in cytomegalovirus infection. No cognate antigen is known for these TCRs. TCRdb re-called the reads with MiXCR, one entry per CDR3 protein. The table has under 300,000 distinct CDR3 sequences, 20% to 25% seen once. The material was cultured PBMCs, obtained from culture after CMV antigen stimulation. These receptors were taken from a human donor in good health (CMV status not recorded). Some clones in this sample may be carry-over from other donors' samples.

The chain is built from TRBV5-1 and TRBJ2-5; 12 bases match TRBD2. The J segment lost 5 bases and the V segment lost 6 bases, leaving 8 bases of the junction unmatched. Germline assignment: CDR1 SGHRS and CDR2 YFSETQ. The length of the CDR3 is 15 residues. The CDR3 spells CASTLGLAGTETQYF. The CDR3 nucleotides are TGCGCCAGCACCCTAGGACTAGCGGGAACCGAGACCCAGTACTTC. The whole variable domain, filled in from reference TRBV5-1 and TRBJ2-5, reads KAGVTQTPRYLIKTRGQQVTLSCSPISGHRSVSWYQQTPGQGLQFLFEYFSETQRNKGNFPGRFSGRQFSNSRSEMNVSTLELGDSALYLCASTLGLAGTETQYFGPGTRLLVL.

This clonotype was observed a handful of times. The chain is built from TRBV19 and TRBJ1-5, with a possible D match to TRBD1 (6 bases). CDR1 is LNHDA, CDR2 SQIVND, per germline (reference sequence). The V end was cut by 9 bases, the J end by 0 bases, with 12 bases between. The CDR3 is made up of 14 amino acids. The CDR3 loop reads CASRGQLSNQPQHF. The DNA of the CDR3 is TGTGCCAGCCGTGGACAGCTTAGCAATCAGCCCCAGCATTTT.

This clonotype was counted ten times or more. This CDR3 reads CASERGTNEKLFF. CDR3 DNA: TGTGCCAGCGAGAGGGGGACTAATGAAAAACTGTTTTTT. The chain carries TRBV7-2 and TRBJ1-4; TRBD1 might be the D (6 bases). This CDR3 has 13 residues. V lost 8 bases and J 2 bases, leaving 9 bases between the germline ends. Germline V lookup: CDR1 SGHTA, CDR2 FQGNSA. The whole variable domain, filled in from reference TRBV7-2 and TRBJ1-4, reads GAGVSQSPSNKVTEKGKDVELRCDPISGHTALYWYRQSLGQGLEFLIYFQGNSAPDKSGLPSDRFSAERTGGSVSTLTIQRTQQEDSAVYLCASERGTNEKLFFGSGTQLSVL.

This sequence joins TRBV7-3 and TRBJ2-2, with TRBD1 matching over 8 bases. Germline V gives CDR1 SGHTA, CDR2 FQGTGA. CDR3 length: 16 residues. V gave up 5 bases and J gave up 4 bases; unmatched junction bases: 9. The DNA of the CDR3 is TGTGCCAGCAGCCCCCAGGGGGCGCCGAGCACCGGGGAGCTGTTTTTT. It translates to CASSPQGAPSTGELFF.

This clonotype has ten or more counts. This chain joins TRBV11-2 and TRBJ2-1; the match to TRBD2 covers 9 bases. The CDR3 totals 18 residues. V shed 0 bases and J 4 bases; nucleotides not matched to a gene: 10. Germline CDR1 is SGHAT and CDR2 is FQNNGV. CDR3 sequence reads: CASSLEGRIAGAYNEQFF. DNA of the CDR3: TGTGCCAGCAGCTTAGAAGGTCGGATAGCGGGAGCTTACAATGAGCAGTTCTTC. Full variable domain (missing parts from reference TRBV11-2 and TRBJ2-1): EAGVAQSPRYKIIEKRQSVAFWCNPISGHATLYWYQQILGQGPKLLIQFQNNGVVDDSQLPKDRFSAERLKGVDSTLKIQPAKLEDSAVYLCASSLEGRIAGAYNEQFFGPGTRLTVL.

The sample holds a few counts of this clonotype. The chain uses TRBV9 and TRBJ2-2; D perhaps matches TRBD1 (5 bases). This CDR3 contains 15 residues. Germline V gene lookup returns CDR1 SGDLS and CDR2 YYNGEE. V was shortened by 1 base and J by 5 bases, with 12 bases between the two germline ends. This chain's CDR3 is CASSVSQGGTGELFF. Written as DNA, the CDR3 is TGTGCCAGCAGCGTAAGCCAGGGTGGGACCGGGGAGCTGTTTTTT.

This chain uses TRBV27 with TRBJ2-7; 9 positions match TRBD1. CDR3 size: 13 residues. V dropped 7 bases and J dropped 7; count of bases not matched to a gene: 8. Germline V gene lookup returns CDR1 MNHEY and CDR2 SMNVEV (reference sequence). The DNA for the CDR3 is TGTGCCAGCACCGAATCGACAGGGGGAGAGCAGTACTTC. Translated, it gives CASTESTGGEQYF.

The chain uses TRBV6-1 and TRBJ1-4; 7 positions match TRBD1. Germline loops: CDR1 MNHNS, CDR2 SASEGT. V lost 6 bases, J lost 5 bases, and 9 bases stayed unmatched. This CDR3 spans 15 amino acids. CDR3 DNA: TGTGCCAGCAGATTCCCGGGACAGAGAAATGAAAAACTGTTTTTT. Its protein product is CASRFPGQRNEKLFF.

J is TRBJ2-1 and V is TRBV20-1; maybe TRBD2 (6 bases). Germline V gene data show CDR1 as DFQATT and CDR2 as SNEGSKA (reference sequence). The CDR3 contains 12 residues. V was pared by 4 bases and J by 12 bases, with 16 bases between. CDR3 in amino acids: CSAKRLVQSQFF. In DNA form, the CDR3 reads TGCAGTGCTAAGAGACTAGTTCAGTCGCAGTTCTTC.

The chain has TRBV30 and TRBJ1-2; D not resolved. Germline V gene lookup returns CDR1 GTSNPN and CDR2 SVGIG (reference sequence). The CDR3 is 15 amino acids. V shed 4 bases and J shed 6 bases, with 21 bases lying between them. This chain's CDR3 is CAWKIGVSPSHGYTF. The CDR3 DNA sequence: TGTGCCTGGAAAATCGGGGTTTCTCCTTCTCATGGCTACACCTTC.

This clonotype has more than one count but fewer than ten. The chain combines TRBV19 with TRBJ2-3; either TRBD1 or TRBD2 may supply D (5 bases each). V was cut by 5 bases and J by 7 bases, with 13 bases left in between. CDR1 LNHDA and CDR2 SQIVND come from the germline V gene (reference sequence). The CDR3 covers 13 residues. The CDR3 sequence: CASSQRDGNTQYF. The CDR3 coding sequence is TGTGCCAGTAGTCAGAGGGACGGGAATACGCAGTATTTT.

This clonotype has a count of ten or more. The chain recombines TRBV6-1 with TRBJ2-5; 13 positions match TRBD2. This CDR3 contains 16 residues. With 6 bases clipped from V and 1 base from J, the junction kept 5 bases outside the gene matches. CDR1 is MNHNS and CDR2 is SASEGT in the germline V gene. The CDR3 DNA reads TGTGCCAGCAGCCCGGGACTAGCGGGACCCCAAGAGACCCAGTACTTC. Encoded protein: CASSPGLAGPQETQYF.

The rearrangement joins TRBV6-5 to TRBJ1-1; D unclear. The ends were cut back, 5 bases at V and 3 bases at J, with 16 bases in the middle. CDR1 and CDR2 (germline): MNHEY, SVGAGI. CDR3 length equals 15 residues. CDR3 nucleotide sequence: TGTGCCAGCAGTCTTATTGGTACTTTGTACACTGAAGCTTTCTTT. Its translation: CASSLIGTLYTEAFF.

This clonotype was counted at least ten times. V gene TRBV7-8 combines with J gene TRBJ2-1, with 9 bases matching TRBD2. Germline V gene data show CDR1 as SGHVS and CDR2 as FQNEAQ. The CDR3 has 15 amino acids. The V gene end was trimmed by 7 bases and the J gene end by 7 bases; junction bases not matched to a gene: 11. The CDR3 sequence: CASTPRGRALNEQFF. CDR3 in DNA: TGTGCCAGCACCCCGCGCGGGAGGGCCTTGAATGAGCAGTTCTTC.

The chain links TRBV7-9 to TRBJ1-6, with D uncertain. The CDR3 runs 15 residues. Trimming removed 5 bases from V and 10 bases from J, with 18 bases in between. From germline, CDR1 is SEHNR and CDR2 FQNEAQ (reference sequence). The DNA for the CDR3 is TGTGCCAGCAGCCCGGACCGAGGGAGAGGGTCACCCCTCCACTTT. Translation: CASSPDRGRGSPLHF.

This clonotype was picked up a small number of times. The gene calls are TRBV7-2 and TRBJ2-3, with 10 bases matching TRBD2. The CDR3 runs to 15 residues. V shed 6 bases, J shed 6 bases, and the junction held 9 bases outside the gene matches. From germline, CDR1 is SGHTA and CDR2 FQGNSA. In nucleotides, the CDR3 is TGTGCCAGCAGGCCGAGCGGGAGGGCCTGGGATACGCAGTATTTT. Translation: CASRPSGRAWDTQYF.

This clonotype was found many times. At one end, the junction sequence differs from germline, possibly due to a read error. The chain employs TRBV7-7 and TRBJ2-5; 16 nucleotides match TRBD2. CDR1 and CDR2 from the germline V gene are SSHAT and FNYEAQ (reference sequence). The CDR3 loop spans 18 amino acids. Here the CDR3 DNA reads TGTGCTAGCAGCCAGGGACTAGCGGGAGGGATTAGAGAAGAGACCCAGTACTTC. It translates to CASSQGLAGGIREETQYF.

This clonotype was observed a handful of times. The J gene is TRBJ1-6, the V gene TRBV7-2, with 7 nucleotides matching TRBD1. Germline CDR1 reads SGHTA; CDR2 reads FQGNSA. J gave up 3 bases and V 5 bases, and 10 bases lay outside the gene matches. CDR3 length equals 17 residues. The CDR3, as DNA: TGTGCCAGCAGCCCGGGACAGTCCCCAATCTATAATTCACCCCTCCACTTT. This gives the protein CASSPGQSPIYNSPLHF.

The chain carries TRBV9 and TRBJ2-1; D is possibly TRBD1 (6 bases). V lost 4 bases and J lost 10, with 18 bases in between. This CDR3 has 14 residues. Germline lookup yields CDR1 SGDLS and CDR2 YYNGEE. CDR3 loop: CASSPHRALREQFF. As DNA, the CDR3 is TGTGCCAGCAGCCCCCACAGGGCGCTAAGGGAGCAGTTCTTC.

The table lists this clonotype with a few counts. The chain combines TRBV10-3 with TRBJ2-5; 9 bases fit TRBD2. CDR1 is ENHRY and CDR2 is SYGVKD in the germline V gene. After removal of 4 bases from V and 5 bases from J, the junction contained 5 bases not matched to a gene. The CDR3 covers 14 residues. The CDR3 here is CAISGDSGSETQYF. CDR3 nucleotides: TGTGCCATCAGTGGAGATAGCGGGAGTGAGACCCAGTACTTC.

This clonotype was observed many times. The chain couples TRBV6-1 to TRBJ2-1, with 7 bases aligning to TRBD2. Unmatched junction bases numbered 5, after V lost 2 bases and J lost 4 bases. This CDR3 region has 15 residues. Germline V gene sequence: CDR1 MNHNS, CDR2 SASEGT. Written as DNA, the CDR3 is TGTGCCAGCAGTGAACACCCTAGCGGTTACAATGAGCAGTTCTTC. Translation: CASSEHPSGYNEQFF.

This clonotype was seen at least ten times. The CDR3 loop is CASSLGTGIQETQYF. CDR3 nucleotides: TGTGCCAGCAGCTTAGGAACGGGCATCCAAGAGACCCAGTACTTC. The J gene is TRBJ2-5, the V gene TRBV7-6; no firm D call. The CDR3 totals 15 residues. V lost 1 base to trimming and J lost 1 base, with 10 bases between them. Germline CDR1 is SGHVS and CDR2 is FNYEAQ.

This chain joins TRBV2 and TRBJ2-5, with unresolved D. The CDR3 consists of 12 residues. Trimming left V 9 bases short and J 5 bases short, with 13 bases between. The germline V gene encodes CDR1 SNHLY and CDR2 FYNNEI. This CDR3 is CASLLYGETQYF. In DNA form, the CDR3 reads TGTGCCAGTTTGCTTTATGGGGAGACCCAGTACTTC. The full variable domain, its missing parts supplied by reference TRBV2 and TRBJ2-5, is EPEVTQTPSHQVTQMGQEVILRCVPISNHLYFYWYRQILGQKVEFLVSFYNNEISEKSEIFDDQFSVERPDGSNFTLKIRSTKLEDSAMYFCASLLYGETQYFGPGTRLLVL.

This clonotype was seen repeatedly, ten times or more. The CDR3 is CASSSRTGDYEQYF. DNA for the CDR3: TGTGCCAGCAGCTCTAGGACAGGTGACTACGAGCAGTACTTC. This rearrangement joins TRBV7-2 to TRBJ2-7; 7 bases line up with TRBD1. CDR3 size: 14 residues. The V gene end was trimmed by 4 bases and the J gene end by 3 bases; junction bases not matched to a gene: 6. In germline, CDR1 is SGHTA, CDR2 FQGNSA. Variable domain in full (rest from reference TRBV7-2 and TRBJ2-7): GAGVSQSPSNKVTEKGKDVELRCDPISGHTALYWYRQSLGQGLEFLIYFQGNSAPDKSGLPSDRFSAERTGGSVSTLTIQRTQQEDSAVYLCASSSRTGDYEQYFGPGTRLTVT.

This chain links TRBV19 with TRBJ2-1; TRBD2 matches at 7 bases. V was clipped by 3 bases and J by 6 bases; unmatched bases: 11. This CDR3 region has 16 residues. Germline lookup yields CDR1 LNHDA and CDR2 SQIVND (reference sequence). CDR3 in amino acids: CASSIGGGSMSNEQFF. CDR3 DNA: TGTGCCAGTAGTATCGGTGGCGGGAGTATGTCCAATGAGCAGTTCTTC. Filled out from reference TRBV19 and TRBJ2-1, the complete variable domain reads DGGITQSPKYLFRKEGQNVTLSCEQNLNHDAMYWYRQDPGQGLRLIYYSQIVNDFQKGDIAEGYSVSREKKESFPLTVTSAQKNPTAFYLCASSIGGGSMSNEQFFGPGTRLTVL.

The chain employs TRBV6-5 and TRBJ2-7, with D perhaps matching TRBD2 (5 bases). The V and J ends lost 6 bases and 4 bases respectively, with 13 bases between them. Germline loops: CDR1 MNHEY, CDR2 SVGAGI. The CDR3 totals 13 residues. Written as DNA, the CDR3 is TGTGCCAGCAGCCGGACTCCCAAATACGAGCAGTACTTC. Amino acids: CASSRTPKYEQYF.

This clonotype was detected a few times. The CDR3 loop is CSAYSPGLAGDQETQYF. DNA for the CDR3: TGCAGTGCTTACTCGCCCGGACTAGCGGGAGACCAAGAGACCCAGTACTTC. This chain uses TRBV20-1 with TRBJ2-5, with 13 bases matching TRBD2. The V segment lost 5 bases and the J segment 0 bases; nucleotides outside the gene matches: 9. Germline V gives CDR1 DFQATT, CDR2 SNEGSKA (reference sequence). The CDR3 covers 17 residues.

This clonotype was found many times. This chain uses TRBV12-3 or TRBV12-4 with TRBJ1-4; D ambiguous. Between the trimmed V and J ends, which lost 7 bases and 2 bases, there was a span of 11 bases. The CDR3 length is 14 residues. The CDR3 DNA is TGTGCCAGCAACCGCCTAGGGACTAATGAAAAACTGTTTTTT. It codes for CASNRLGTNEKLFF.

This chain joins TRBV27 and TRBJ2-7; D gene ambiguous. Germline V CDR1 and CDR2: MNHEY, SMNVEV (reference sequence). Trimming removed 1 base from V and 1 base from J, with 11 bases in between. The CDR3 spans 15 residues. In DNA, the CDR3 is TGTGCCAGCAGTTTATTTCGGAGCCCATCCTACGAGCAGTACTTC. This codes for CASSLFRSPSYEQYF.

In its sample, this clonotype was seen a few times. J is TRBJ2-3 and V is TRBV6-5; TRBD2 matches 14 bases. CDR3 length: 18 residues. V lost 0 bases, J lost 2 bases, and 4 bases stayed unmatched. Per germline, CDR1 MNHEY and CDR2 SVGAGI. The CDR3 spells CASSYSLTSGRDTDTQYF. As DNA, the CDR3 is TGTGCCAGCAGTTACTCCCTGACTAGCGGGAGGGACACAGATACGCAGTATTTT.

The V call is TRBV19, the J call TRBJ2-7, with D possibly TRBD2 on 6 matching bases. V lost 3 bases and J 13 bases, leaving 13 bases between the germline ends. Germline V gene data show CDR1 as LNHDA and CDR2 as SQIVND (reference sequence). The CDR3 is made up of 11 amino acids. The CDR3 bases are TGTGCCAGTAGTATCGGAGGGCTCTTCTACGTC. It translates to CASSIGGLFYV.